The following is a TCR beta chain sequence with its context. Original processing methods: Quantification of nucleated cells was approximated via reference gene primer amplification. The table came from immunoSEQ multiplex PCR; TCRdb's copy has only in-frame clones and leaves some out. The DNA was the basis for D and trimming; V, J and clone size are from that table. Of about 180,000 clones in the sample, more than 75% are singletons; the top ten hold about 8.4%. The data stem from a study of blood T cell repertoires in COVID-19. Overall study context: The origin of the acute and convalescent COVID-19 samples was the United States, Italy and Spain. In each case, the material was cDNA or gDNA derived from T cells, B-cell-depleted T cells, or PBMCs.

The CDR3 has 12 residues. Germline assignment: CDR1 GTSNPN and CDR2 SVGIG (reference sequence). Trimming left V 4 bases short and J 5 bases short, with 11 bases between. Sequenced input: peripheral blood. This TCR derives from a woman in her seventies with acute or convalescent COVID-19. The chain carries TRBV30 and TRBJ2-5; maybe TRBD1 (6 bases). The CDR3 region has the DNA TGTGCCTGGAAACAGGGTTGGGAGACCCAGTACTTC. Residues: CAWKQGWETQYF.